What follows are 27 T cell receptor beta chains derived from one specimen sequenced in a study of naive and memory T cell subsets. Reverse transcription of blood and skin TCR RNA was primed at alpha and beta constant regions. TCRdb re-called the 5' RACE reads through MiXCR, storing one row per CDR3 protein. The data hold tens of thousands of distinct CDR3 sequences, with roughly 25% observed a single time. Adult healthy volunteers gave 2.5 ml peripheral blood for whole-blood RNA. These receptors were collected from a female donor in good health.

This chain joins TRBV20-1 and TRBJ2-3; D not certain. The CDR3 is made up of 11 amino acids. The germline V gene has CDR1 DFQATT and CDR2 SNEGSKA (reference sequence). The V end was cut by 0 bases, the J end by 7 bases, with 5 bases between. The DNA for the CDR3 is TGCAGTGCTAGAGAAGATCATACGCAGTATTTT. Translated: CSAREDHTQYF.

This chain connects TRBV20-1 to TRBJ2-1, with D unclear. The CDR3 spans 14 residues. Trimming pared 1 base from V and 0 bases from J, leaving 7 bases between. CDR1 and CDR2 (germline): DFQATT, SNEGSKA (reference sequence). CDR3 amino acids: CSARAPSSYNEQFF. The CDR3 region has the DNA TGCAGTGCTAGAGCGCCGAGCTCCTACAATGAGCAGTTCTTC.

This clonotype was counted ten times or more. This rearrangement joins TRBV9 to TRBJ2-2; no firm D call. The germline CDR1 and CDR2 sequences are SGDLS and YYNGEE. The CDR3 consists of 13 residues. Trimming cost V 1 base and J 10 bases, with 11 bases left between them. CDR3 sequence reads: CASSVTQLAELFF. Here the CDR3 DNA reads TGTGCCAGCAGCGTAACCCAATTGGCGGAGCTGTTTTTT.

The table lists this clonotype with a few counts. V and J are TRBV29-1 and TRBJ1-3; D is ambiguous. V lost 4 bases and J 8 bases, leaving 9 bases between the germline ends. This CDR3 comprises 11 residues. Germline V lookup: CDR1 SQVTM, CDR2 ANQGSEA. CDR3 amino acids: CSVAQSDTIYF. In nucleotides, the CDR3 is TGCAGCGTTGCACAGTCCGACACCATATATTTT.

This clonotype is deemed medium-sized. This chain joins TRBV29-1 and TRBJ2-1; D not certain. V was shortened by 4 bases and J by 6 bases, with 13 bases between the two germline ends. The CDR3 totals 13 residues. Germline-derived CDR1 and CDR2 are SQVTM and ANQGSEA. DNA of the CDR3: TGCAGCGTTGCCCCCCTTAACCTCAATGAGCAGTTCTTC. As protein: CSVAPLNLNEQFF.

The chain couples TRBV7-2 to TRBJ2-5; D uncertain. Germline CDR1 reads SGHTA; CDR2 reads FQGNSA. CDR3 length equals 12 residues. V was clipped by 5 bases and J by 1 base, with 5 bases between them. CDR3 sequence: CASSPLQETQYF. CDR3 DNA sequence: TGTGCCAGCAGCCCCCTCCAAGAGACCCAGTACTTC.

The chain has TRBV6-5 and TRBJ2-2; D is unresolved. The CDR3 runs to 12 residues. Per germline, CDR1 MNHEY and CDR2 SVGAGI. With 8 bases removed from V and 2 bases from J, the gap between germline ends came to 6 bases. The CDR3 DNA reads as TGTGCCAGCGGCTCAAACACCGGGGAGCTGTTTTTT. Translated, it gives CASGSNTGELFF.

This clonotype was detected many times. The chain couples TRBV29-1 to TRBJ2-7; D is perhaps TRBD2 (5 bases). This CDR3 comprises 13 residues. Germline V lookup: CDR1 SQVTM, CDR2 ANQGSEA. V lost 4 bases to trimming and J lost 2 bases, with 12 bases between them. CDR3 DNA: TGCAGCGTTGTTTTGGGAGAGCCCTACGAGCAGTACTTC. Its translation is CSVVLGEPYEQYF.

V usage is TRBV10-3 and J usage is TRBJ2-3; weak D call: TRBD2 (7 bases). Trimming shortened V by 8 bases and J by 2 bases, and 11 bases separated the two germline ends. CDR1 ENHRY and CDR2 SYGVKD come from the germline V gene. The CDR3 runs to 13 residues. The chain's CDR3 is CAIGGADTDTQYF. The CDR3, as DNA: TGTGCCATCGGGGGGGCTGACACAGATACGCAGTATTTT.

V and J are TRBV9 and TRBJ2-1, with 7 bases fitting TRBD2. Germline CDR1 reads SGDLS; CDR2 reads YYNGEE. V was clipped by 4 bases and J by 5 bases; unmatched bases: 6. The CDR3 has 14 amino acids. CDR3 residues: CASSPRDYHNEQFF. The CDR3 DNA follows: TGTGCCAGCAGCCCCCGGGACTACCACAATGAGCAGTTCTTC.

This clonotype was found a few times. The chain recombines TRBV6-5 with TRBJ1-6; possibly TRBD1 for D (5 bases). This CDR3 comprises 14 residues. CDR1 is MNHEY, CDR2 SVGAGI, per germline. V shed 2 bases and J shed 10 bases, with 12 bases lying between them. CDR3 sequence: CASSYAGEGSPLHF. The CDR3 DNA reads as TGTGCCAGCAGTTACGCGGGGGAAGGATCACCCCTCCACTTT.

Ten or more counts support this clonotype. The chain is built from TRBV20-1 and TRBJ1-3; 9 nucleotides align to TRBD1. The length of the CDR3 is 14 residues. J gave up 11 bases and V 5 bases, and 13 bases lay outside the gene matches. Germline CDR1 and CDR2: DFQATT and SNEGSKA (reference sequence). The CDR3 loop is CSALDRGGTRPIYF. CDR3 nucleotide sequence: TGCAGTGCTCTCGACAGGGGGGGAACAAGACCCATATATTTT.

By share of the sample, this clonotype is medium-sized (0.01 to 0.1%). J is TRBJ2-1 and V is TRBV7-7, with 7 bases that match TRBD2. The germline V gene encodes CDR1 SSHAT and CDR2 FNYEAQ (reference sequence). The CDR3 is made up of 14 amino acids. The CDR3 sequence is CASSLGGKYNEQFF. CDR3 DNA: TGTGCTAGCTCCCTCGGGGGGAAATACAATGAGCAGTTCTTC.

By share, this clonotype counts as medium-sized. This CDR3 is CASSPRSVFPGEYF. The CDR3 DNA reads TGTGCCAGCAGCCCCAGATCCGTGTTTCCTGGGGAGTACTTC. The chain joins TRBV7-9 to TRBJ2-7; D is undetermined. V shed 5 bases and J shed 11 bases, with 22 bases lying between them. This CDR3 contains 14 residues. The germline V gene encodes CDR1 SEHNR and CDR2 FQNEAQ (reference sequence). Filled out from reference TRBV7-9 and TRBJ2-7, the complete variable domain reads DTGVSQNPRHKITKRGQNVTFRCDPISEHNRLYWYRQTLGQGPEFLTYFQNEAQLEKSRLLSDRFSAERPKGSFSTLEIQRTEQGDSAMYLCASSPRSVFPGEYFGPGTRLTVT.

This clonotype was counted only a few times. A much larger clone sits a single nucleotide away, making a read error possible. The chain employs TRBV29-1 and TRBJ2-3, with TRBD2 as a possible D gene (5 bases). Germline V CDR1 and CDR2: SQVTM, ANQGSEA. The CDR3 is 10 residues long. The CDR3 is CSVESGVGNF. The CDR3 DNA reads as TGCAGCGTTGAATCAGGAGTCGGGAATTTT.

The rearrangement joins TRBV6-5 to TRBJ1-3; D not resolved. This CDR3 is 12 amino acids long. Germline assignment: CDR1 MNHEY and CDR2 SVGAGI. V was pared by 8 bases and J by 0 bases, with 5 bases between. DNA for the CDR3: TGTGCCAGCCGGAGCTCTGGAAACACCATATATTTT. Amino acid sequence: CASRSSGNTIYF.

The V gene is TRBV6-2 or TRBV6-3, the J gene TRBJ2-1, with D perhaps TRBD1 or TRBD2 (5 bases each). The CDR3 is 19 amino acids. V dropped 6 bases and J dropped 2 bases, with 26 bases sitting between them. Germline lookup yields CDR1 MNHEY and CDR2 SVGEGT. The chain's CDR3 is CASRGRVGRLFATYNEQFF. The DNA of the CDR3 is TGTGCCAGCAGGGGACGGGTGGGCAGGTTATTTGCGACCTACAATGAGCAGTTCTTC.

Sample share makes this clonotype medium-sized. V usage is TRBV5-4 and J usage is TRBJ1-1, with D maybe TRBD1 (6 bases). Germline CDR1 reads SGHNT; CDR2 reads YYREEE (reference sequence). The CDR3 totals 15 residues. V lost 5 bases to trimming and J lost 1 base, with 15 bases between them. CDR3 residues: CASRQRGLGNTEAFF. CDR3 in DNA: TGTGCCAGCAGGCAAAGGGGGTTAGGGAACACTGAAGCTTTCTTT.

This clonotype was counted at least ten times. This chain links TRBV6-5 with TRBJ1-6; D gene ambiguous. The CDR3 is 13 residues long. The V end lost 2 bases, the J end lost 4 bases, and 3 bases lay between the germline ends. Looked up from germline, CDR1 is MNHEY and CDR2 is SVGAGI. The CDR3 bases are TGTGCCAGCAGTTACCAGTATAATTCACCCCTCCACTTT. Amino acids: CASSYQYNSPLHF.

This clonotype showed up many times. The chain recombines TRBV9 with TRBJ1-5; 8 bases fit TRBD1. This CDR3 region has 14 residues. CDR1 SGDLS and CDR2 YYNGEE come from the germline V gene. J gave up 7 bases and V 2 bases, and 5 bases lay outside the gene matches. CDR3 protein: CASSVDREGQPQHF. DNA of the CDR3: TGTGCCAGCAGCGTGGACAGGGAAGGCCAGCCCCAGCATTTT.

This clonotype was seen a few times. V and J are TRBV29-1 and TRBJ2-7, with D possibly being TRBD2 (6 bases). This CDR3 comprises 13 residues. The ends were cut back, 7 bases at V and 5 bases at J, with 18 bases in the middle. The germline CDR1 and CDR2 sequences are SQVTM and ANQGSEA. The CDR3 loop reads CSALGGGPHEQYF. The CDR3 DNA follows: TGCAGCGCTCTGGGGGGAGGCCCCCACGAGCAGTACTTC.

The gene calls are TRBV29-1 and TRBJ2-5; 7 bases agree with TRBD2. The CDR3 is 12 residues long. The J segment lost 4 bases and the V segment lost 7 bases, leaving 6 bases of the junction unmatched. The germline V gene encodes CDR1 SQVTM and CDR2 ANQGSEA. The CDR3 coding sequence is TGCAGCGCGAGGGGACTACCAGAGACCCAGTACTTC. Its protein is CSARGLPETQYF.

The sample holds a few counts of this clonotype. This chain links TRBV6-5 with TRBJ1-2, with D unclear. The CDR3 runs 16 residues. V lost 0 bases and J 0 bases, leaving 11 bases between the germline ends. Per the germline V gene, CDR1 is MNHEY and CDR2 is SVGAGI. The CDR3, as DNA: TGTGCCAGCAGTTACTCGATCTTGTTCACTAACTATGGCTACACCTTC. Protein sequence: CASSYSILFTNYGYTF.

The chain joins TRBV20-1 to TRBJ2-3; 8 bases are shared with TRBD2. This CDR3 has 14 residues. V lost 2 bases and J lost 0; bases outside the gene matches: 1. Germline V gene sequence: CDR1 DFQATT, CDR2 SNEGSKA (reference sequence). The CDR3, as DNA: TGCAGTGCTAGAACTAGCGGAAGCACAGATACGCAGTATTTT. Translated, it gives CSARTSGSTDTQYF.

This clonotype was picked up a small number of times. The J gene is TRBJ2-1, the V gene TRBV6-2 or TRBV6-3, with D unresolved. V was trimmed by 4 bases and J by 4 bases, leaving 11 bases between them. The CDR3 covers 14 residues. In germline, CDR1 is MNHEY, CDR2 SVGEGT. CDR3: CASSLTTRYNEQFF. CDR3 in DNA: TGTGCCAGCAGTTTAACAACCAGGTACAATGAGCAGTTCTTC.

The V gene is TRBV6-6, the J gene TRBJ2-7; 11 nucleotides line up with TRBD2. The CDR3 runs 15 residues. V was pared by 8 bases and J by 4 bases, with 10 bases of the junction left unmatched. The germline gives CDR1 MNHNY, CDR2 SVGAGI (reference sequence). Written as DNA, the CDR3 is TGTGCCAGCCTTCCCGGGGGGACTAGCGGTTACGAGCAGTACTTC. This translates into CASLPGGTSGYEQYF.

Here the CDR3 reads CASSFRAGQAAYEQYF. CDR3 nucleotide sequence: TGTGCCAGCAGCTTCCGAGCGGGACAGGCAGCCTACGAGCAGTACTTC. The rearrangement uses TRBV7-2 and TRBJ2-7, with a possible D match to TRBD1 (8 bases). Germline-derived CDR1 and CDR2 are SGHTA and FQGNSA. The CDR3 runs 16 residues. V was clipped by 3 bases and J by 2 bases, with 17 bases between them.